Listed below are T cell receptor beta chains from one sample, sequenced in a study of CD8 T cells in ankylosing spondylitis. In TCRdb, the 5' RACE reads were re-called with MiXCR into one record per CDR3 protein. Of roughly 230,000 distinct CDR3 sequences listed, 8.2% were seen once; the top ten hold roughly 4.9%. The specimen was blood, either unsorted or a sorted T cell fraction (not recorded which). The origin of the receptors is a female donor with ankylosing spondylitis or in good health (not recorded which). Each CDR3 is given with its conserved first and last residue. D genes are given only for firm matches. The listing skips clone size in some rows; elsewhere it reads once, few, many or a size class.

v_gene: TRBV5-1
d_gene: NA
j_gene: TRBJ2-7
abundance: many
CDR3aa: CASSRGRTNAYEQYF
CDR3nt: TGCGCCAGCAGTAGGGGGAGGACAAACGCCTACGAGCAGTACTTC

v_gene: TRBV19
d_gene: TRBD1
j_gene: TRBJ2-1
abundance: many
CDR3aa: CASSTHRDRYNEQFF
CDR3nt: TGTGCCAGTAGTACTCACCGGGACAGATACAATGAGCAGTTCTTC

v_gene: TRBV5-1
d_gene: TRBD2
j_gene: TRBJ2-4
abundance: many
CDR3aa: CASSWRGNDKNIQYF
CDR3nt: TGCGCCAGCAGCTGGCGGGGGAACGACAAAAACATTCAGTACTTC

v_gene: TRBV5-6
d_gene: NA
j_gene: TRBJ1-2
abundance: NA
CDR3aa: CASSPGTGANYGYTF
CDR3nt: TGTGCCAGCAGCCCCGGGACGGGAGCTAACTATGGCTACACCTTC

v_gene: TRBV28
d_gene: NA
j_gene: TRBJ2-7
abundance: many
CDR3aa: CAVPGNGGSSYEQYF
CDR3nt: TGTGCCGTCCCCGGTAATGGGGGGAGCTCCTACGAGCAGTACTTC

v_gene: TRBV24-1
d_gene: TRBD2
j_gene: TRBJ2-3
abundance: many
CDR3aa: CATSESGGPLGGTQYF
CDR3nt: TGTGCCACCAGTGAGAGCGGGGGGCCTCTAGGTGGGACGCAGTATTTT

v_gene: TRBV15
d_gene: NA
j_gene: TRBJ1-3
abundance: many
CDR3aa: CATSGGRRSGNTIYF
CDR3nt: TGTGCCACCAGCGGGGGCAGGCGCTCTGGAAACACCATATATTTT

v_gene: TRBV5-1
d_gene: NA
j_gene: TRBJ2-5
abundance: many
CDR3aa: CASSLASSTQETQYF
CDR3nt: TGCGCCAGCAGCTTGGCCTCGTCCACTCAAGAGACCCAGTACTTC

v_gene: TRBV6-6
d_gene: NA
j_gene: TRBJ1-1
abundance: few
CDR3aa: CASSYTYEAFF
CDR3nt: TGTGCCAGCAGTTATACATATGAAGCTTTCTTT

v_gene: TRBV29-1
d_gene: NA
j_gene: TRBJ1-1
abundance: many
CDR3aa: CSVRAQGRDTEAFF
CDR3nt: TGCAGCGTGAGGGCCCAGGGGCGAGACACTGAAGCTTTCTTT

v_gene: TRBV28
d_gene: TRBD1
j_gene: TRBJ2-5
abundance: many
CDR3aa: CASSPNQGTGEGEETQYF
CDR3nt: TGTGCCAGCAGTCCTAATCAGGGGACAGGCGAAGGGGAAGAGACCCAGTACTTC